The clone carrying this T cell receptor beta chain was seen only a few times. Antigen unknown. The data are from a study of early T cells in non-severe SARS-CoV-2 infection. Whole-study context: Sequencing of unsorted whole blood was done on bulk RNA, leaving chains unpaired.

Individual cDNA molecules were tagged with unique molecular identifiers. TCRdb reanalysed the 5' RACE reads using MiXCR and keeps one entry per CDR3 protein. The sample records about 83,000 distinct CDR3 sequences, about 10% being singletons. Study-level points and caveats: Anti-spike CD8 responses were favored in VDJdb matching, and private and CD4 specificities were missed.

The CDR3 length is 14 residues. Germline V gene lookup returns CDR1 SEHNR and CDR2 FQNEAQ (reference sequence). V dropped 4 bases and J dropped 0 bases, with 7 bases sitting between them. The sample in question was whole blood, obtained at baseline. This rearrangement joins TRBV7-9 to TRBJ1-3; D remains unclear. The TCR originated in an adult who was a healthcare worker with PCR-confirmed SARS-CoV-2 infection or an uninfected control (not recorded which). CDR3 sequence reads: CASSSTGSGNTIYF. In DNA form, the CDR3 reads TGTGCCAGCAGCTCGACCGGCTCTGGAAACACCATATATTTT.